The T cell receptor (beta chain) described here comes from a study of identical twins. Points from the study as a whole: Insertions were fewer in abundant cord blood beta clonotypes, whereas memory repertoires showed none of this pattern.

To note about this clonotype: The antigen is undetermined.

Healthy Caucasian donors formed the entire cohort. TCRdb recomputed calls from the 5' RACE reads with MiXCR, one row per CDR3 protein. The data hold around 570,000 distinct CDR3 sequences, with roughly 9.5% observed a single time. These same data were also listed under a study on yellow fever vaccine responses in identical twins.

The source of this sequence is a woman aged 18-29 years in good health. The specimen was PBMCs.

The CDR3 spells CASRGTGGRTYEQYF. Here the CDR3 DNA reads TGTGCCAGCAGGGGCACAGGGGGCAGGACCTACGAGCAGTACTTC. V is TRBV28 and J is TRBJ2-7; 9 nucleotides agree with TRBD1. V shed 6 bases and J 2 bases; nucleotides not matched to a gene: 8. This CDR3 contains 15 residues. Germline values: CDR1 MDHEN, CDR2 SYDVKM. The variable domain in full, with the rest retrieved from reference TRBV28 and TRBJ2-7, is DVKVTQSSRYLVKRTGEKVFLECVQDMDHENMFWYRQDPGLGLRLIYFSYDVKMKEKGDIPEGYSVSREKKERFSLILESASTNQTSMYLCASRGTGGRTYEQYFGPGTRLTVT.